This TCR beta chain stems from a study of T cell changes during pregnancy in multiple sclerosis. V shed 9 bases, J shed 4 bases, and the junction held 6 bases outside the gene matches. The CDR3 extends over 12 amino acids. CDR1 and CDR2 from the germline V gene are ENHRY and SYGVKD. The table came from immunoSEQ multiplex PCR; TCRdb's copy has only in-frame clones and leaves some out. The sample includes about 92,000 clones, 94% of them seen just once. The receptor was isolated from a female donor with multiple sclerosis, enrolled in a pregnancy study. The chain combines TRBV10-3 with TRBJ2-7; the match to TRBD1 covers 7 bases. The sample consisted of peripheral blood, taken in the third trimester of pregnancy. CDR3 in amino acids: CAIQGTGYEQYF. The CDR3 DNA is TGTGCCATACAGGGGACGGGTTACGAGCAGTACTTC.